Below, 14 T cell receptor beta chains from the same sample are listed, as sequenced in a study of blood T cell repertoires in COVID-19. Produced via immunoSEQ multiplex PCR; TCRdb's table is partial and in-frame only. This sample carries about 190,000 clones, roughly 82% of them seen once, and the ten largest clones take less than 9.5%. Sequenced input: peripheral blood. These receptors were taken from a woman in her fifties or sixties with COVID-19, enrolled during active disease.

V usage is TRBV7-3 and J usage is TRBJ2-2; the match to TRBD2 covers 7 bases. Germline V gene sequence: CDR1 SGHTA, CDR2 FQGTGA. The CDR3 covers 15 residues. Germline trimming cut 4 bases from V and 4 bases from J; bases unmatched to any gene: 6. Written as DNA, the CDR3 is TGTGCCAGCAGCTCAACCGGGGGGTTCACCGGGGAGCTGTTTTTT. Protein: CASSSTGGFTGELFF.

The rearrangement links TRBV5-8 to TRBJ1-5; D perhaps matches TRBD1 (6 bases). This CDR3 is built from 14 residues. Germline assignment: CDR1 SGHTS and CDR2 YDEGEE. Trimming took 4 bases from V and 7 from J, leaving 15 bases between them. CDR3 DNA: TGTGCCAGCAGCACCGGACAGTCGGTCCAGCCCCAGCATTTT. This codes for CASSTGQSVQPQHF.

The chain carries TRBV19 and TRBJ2-1; TRBD2 matches at 10 bases. CDR1 is LNHDA and CDR2 is SQIVND in the germline V gene (reference sequence). Trimming removed 1 base from V and 9 bases from J; junction bases left unmatched: 0. This CDR3 contains 13 residues. The CDR3 here is CASSIVAGGEQFF. CDR3 bases: TGTGCCAGTAGTATAGTAGCGGGAGGTGAGCAGTTCTTC.

The chain joins TRBV28 to TRBJ2-7; a possible D gene is TRBD2 (5 bases). The CDR3 totals 15 residues. The V end was cut by 4 bases, the J end by 3 bases, with 16 bases between. Germline lookup yields CDR1 MDHEN and CDR2 SYDVKM. CDR3 protein: CASSSYSVQHYEQYF. CDR3 coding DNA: TGTGCCAGCAGTTCTTATAGCGTACAGCACTACGAGCAGTACTTC.

J is TRBJ2-1 and V is TRBV18, with 11 positions matching TRBD2. CDR1 is KGHSH and CDR2 is LQKENI in the germline V gene. The CDR3 runs to 17 residues. The J segment lost 3 bases and the V segment lost 3 bases, leaving 7 bases of the junction unmatched. The CDR3 nucleotides are TGTGCCAGCTCACCTCTCACTCTAGCGGGGGGCTACAATGAGCAGTTCTTC. Its translation is CASSPLTLAGGYNEQFF.

The J gene is TRBJ1-2, the V gene TRBV25-1; the D gene is possibly TRBD1 (5 bases). V was pared by 8 bases and J by 3 bases, with 22 bases between. From germline, CDR1 is MGHDK and CDR2 SYGVNS. This CDR3 spans 16 amino acids. The CDR3 DNA sequence: TGTGCCAGCTCGCGGGGACCCAAACCCGGGGACTATGGCTACACCTTC. Translation: CASSRGPKPGDYGYTF.

The chain uses TRBV7-2 and TRBJ2-4, with D perhaps matching TRBD1 (5 bases). Trimming left V 3 bases short and J 8 bases short, with 17 bases between. The CDR3 sequence is 15 residues long. Germline values: CDR1 SGHTA, CDR2 FQGNSA. The CDR3 DNA is TGTGCCAGCAGCTTCCGGACACATGTTGGTGACATTCAGTACTTC. Protein product: CASSFRTHVGDIQYF.

V usage is TRBV7-9 and J usage is TRBJ1-2; maybe TRBD1 (5 bases). This CDR3 contains 14 residues. V lost 5 bases, J lost 8 bases, and 18 bases lay in between. Germline V gene lookup returns CDR1 SEHNR and CDR2 FQNEAQ (reference sequence). The CDR3 protein is CASSPEEWGVGYTF. As DNA, the CDR3 is TGTGCCAGCAGCCCTGAGGAATGGGGGGTCGGCTACACCTTC.

The chain combines TRBV12-3 or TRBV12-4 with TRBJ1-1; 10 nucleotides line up with TRBD1. V trimming: 5 bases; J trimming: 7 bases; junction bases outside the gene matches: 4. The CDR3 runs 13 residues. DNA of the CDR3: TGTGCCAGCAGTCCCCGGACAGGGGGTGAAGCTTTCTTT. Translation: CASSPRTGGEAFF.

V gene TRBV19 combines with J gene TRBJ1-1; D is unresolved. Per germline, CDR1 LNHDA and CDR2 SQIVND (reference sequence). V was trimmed by 5 bases and J by 4 bases, leaving 14 bases between them. The CDR3 runs 14 residues. The CDR3 nucleotides are TGTGCCAGTAGTGAGGTGGGAGGGAGCACTGAAGCTTTCTTT. It translates to CASSEVGGSTEAFF.

The gene calls are TRBV18 and TRBJ1-5; maybe TRBD1 (5 bases). The V end lost 6 bases, the J end lost 1 base, and 13 bases lay between the germline ends. CDR1 and CDR2 (germline): KGHSH, LQKENI. The CDR3 is 15 amino acids. This CDR3 reads CASSPGPGSNQPQHF. DNA of the CDR3: TGTGCCAGCTCCCCAGGGCCGGGGAGCAATCAGCCCCAGCATTTT.

The chain has TRBV30 and TRBJ2-5; TRBD1 agrees at 8 bases. The junction had 10 bases not matched to a gene; V was cut back by 1 base and J by 6 bases. The CDR3 has 15 amino acids. The V gene's germline CDR1 is GTSNPN and CDR2 SVGIG (reference sequence). The CDR3, as DNA: TGTGCCTGGAGTGCTAGACAGGGGTTGAGTAAGACCCAGTACTTC. This translates into CAWSARQGLSKTQYF.

The chain uses TRBV27 and TRBJ2-7, with TRBD1 identical over 9 bases. The CDR3 contains 14 residues. The ends lost 5 bases at V and 3 bases at J; junction bases unmatched: 5. CDR1 and CDR2 (germline): MNHEY, SMNVEV (reference sequence). CDR3 nucleotide sequence: TGTGCCAGCAGTGGGGGACAGGGAGGCTACGAGCAGTACTTC. Translated: CASSGGQGGYEQYF.

About this clone itself: One junction end disagrees with the germline gene, perhaps due to a read error. V is TRBV25-1 and J is TRBJ2-1; D gene unclear. The germline CDR1 and CDR2 sequences are MGHDK and SYGVNS. The CDR3 runs to 12 residues. The CDR3 sequence: CASSVSYSEQFF. CDR3 bases: TGTGCCAGCAGTGTATCTTACAGTGAGCAGTTCTTC.